Detailed here is one TCR beta chain. Its antigen is currently unknown. The CDR3 is 15 residues long. V dropped 3 bases and J dropped 1; count of bases not matched to a gene: 2. Germline CDR1 reads SEHNR; CDR2 reads FQNEAQ (reference sequence). The source of the sample is a study of T cells in localized non-small cell lung cancer. Study-wide findings and caveats: Tumor showed lower T cell clonality than uninvolved adjacent lung, where it was highest. There were a median 57 of the top 100 tumor clones appearing in adjacent lung.

Clones were sequenced by immunoSEQ multiplex PCR, and TCRdb holds only the in-frame ones, with some missing. The data show about 39,000 clones, with roughly 83% seen just once and about 32% held by the top ten. The V gene is TRBV7-9, the J gene TRBJ2-3, with TRBD2 identical over 9 bases. The origin of this receptor is a woman aged 40 to 75 with stage II squamous cell lung carcinoma. The specimen comprised PBMCs, sampled before any cancer treatment. The CDR3 DNA sequence: TGTGCCAGCAGCTTCGAGCGGGGGGGCACAGATACGCAGTATTTT. It codes for CASSFERGGTDTQYF.